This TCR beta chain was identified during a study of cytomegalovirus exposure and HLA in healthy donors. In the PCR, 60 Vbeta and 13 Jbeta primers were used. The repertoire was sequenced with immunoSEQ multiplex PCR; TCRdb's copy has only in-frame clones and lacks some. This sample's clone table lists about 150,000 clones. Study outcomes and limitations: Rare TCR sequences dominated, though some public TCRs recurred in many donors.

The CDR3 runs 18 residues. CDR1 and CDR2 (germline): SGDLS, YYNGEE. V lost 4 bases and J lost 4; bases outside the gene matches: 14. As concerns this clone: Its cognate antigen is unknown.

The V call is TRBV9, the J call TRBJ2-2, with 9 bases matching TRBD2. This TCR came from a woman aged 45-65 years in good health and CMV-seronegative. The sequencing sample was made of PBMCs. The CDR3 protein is CASSRDPAGGLATGELFF. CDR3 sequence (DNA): TGTGCCAGCAGCAGAGACCCAGCGGGAGGACTCGCCACCGGGGAGCTGTTTTTT.